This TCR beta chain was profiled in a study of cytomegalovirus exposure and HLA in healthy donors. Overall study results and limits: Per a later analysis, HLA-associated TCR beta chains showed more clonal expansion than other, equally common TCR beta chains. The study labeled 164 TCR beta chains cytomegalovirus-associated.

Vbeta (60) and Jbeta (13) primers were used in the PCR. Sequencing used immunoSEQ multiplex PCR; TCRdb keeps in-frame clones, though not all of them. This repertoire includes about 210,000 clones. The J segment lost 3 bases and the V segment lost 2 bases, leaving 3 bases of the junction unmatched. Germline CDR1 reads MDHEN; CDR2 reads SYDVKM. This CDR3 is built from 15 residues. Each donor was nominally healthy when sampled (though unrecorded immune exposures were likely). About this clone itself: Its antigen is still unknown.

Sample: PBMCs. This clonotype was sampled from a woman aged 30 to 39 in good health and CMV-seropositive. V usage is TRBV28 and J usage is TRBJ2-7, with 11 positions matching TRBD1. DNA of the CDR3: TGTGCCAGCAGTTTAGTAGGGACAGGGGGCTACGAGCAGTACTTC. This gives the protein CASSLVGTGGYEQYF. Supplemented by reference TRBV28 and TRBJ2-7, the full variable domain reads DVKVTQSSRYLVKRTGEKVFLECVQDMDHENMFWYRQDPGLGLRLIYFSYDVKMKEKGDIPEGYSVSREKKERFSLILESASTNQTSMYLCASSLVGTGGYEQYFGPGTRLTVT.